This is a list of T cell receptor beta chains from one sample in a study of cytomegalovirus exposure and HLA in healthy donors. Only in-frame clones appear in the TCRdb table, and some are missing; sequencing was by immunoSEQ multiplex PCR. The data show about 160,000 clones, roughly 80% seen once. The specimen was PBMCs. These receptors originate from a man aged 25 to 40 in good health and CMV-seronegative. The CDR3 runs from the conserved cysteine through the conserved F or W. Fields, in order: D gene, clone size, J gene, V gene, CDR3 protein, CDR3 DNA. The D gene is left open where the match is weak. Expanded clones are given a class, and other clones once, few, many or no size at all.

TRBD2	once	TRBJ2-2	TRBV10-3	CATGGLAGDGELFF	TGTGCCACCGGAGGACTAGCGGGAGACGGGGAGCTGTTTTTT
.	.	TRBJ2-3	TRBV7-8	CASSLEFGTTTDTQYF	TGTGCCAGCAGCTTAGAGTTCGGCACTACCACAGATACGCAGTATTTT
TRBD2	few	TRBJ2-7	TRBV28	CASSGRGSYEQYF	TGTGCCAGCAGCGGGCGGGGGTCCTACGAGCAGTACTTC
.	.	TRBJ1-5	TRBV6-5	CASSGQRNQPQHF	TGTGCCAGCTCCGGACAGCGAAATCAGCCCCAGCATTTT
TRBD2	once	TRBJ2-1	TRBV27	CASRGLAGVQEQFF	TGTGCCAGCAGGGGACTAGCGGGAGTACAGGAGCAGTTCTTC
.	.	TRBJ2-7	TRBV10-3	CAISRQDEQYF	TGTGCCATCAGCCGGCAGGACGAGCAGTACTTC
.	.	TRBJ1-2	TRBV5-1	CASSPVSGFGYGYTF	TGCGCCAGCAGCCCCGTTTCAGGGTTTGGCTATGGCTACACCTTC
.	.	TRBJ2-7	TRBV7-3	CASSPLGGASSYEQYF	TGTGCCAGCAGCCCCCTGGGTGGGGCCAGCTCCTACGAGCAGTACTTC
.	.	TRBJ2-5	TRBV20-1	CSGLNQETQYF	TGCAGTGGGCTGAACCAAGAGACCCAGTACTTC
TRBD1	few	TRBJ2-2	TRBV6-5	CASSYDRVANTGELFF	TGTGCCAGCAGTTACGACAGGGTCGCGAACACCGGGGAGCTGTTTTTT
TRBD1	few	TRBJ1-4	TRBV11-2	CASSQQGSTNEKLFF	TGTGCCAGCAGCCAACAGGGGTCAACTAATGAAAAACTGTTTTTT
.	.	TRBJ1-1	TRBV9	CASSPGGGEHTEAFF	TGTGCCAGCAGCCCCGGGGGTGGGGAACACACTGAAGCTTTCTTT
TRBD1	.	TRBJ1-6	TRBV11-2	CASSLASGGSPLHF	TGTGCCAGCAGCTTAGCCTCAGGGGGTTCACCCCTCCACTTT
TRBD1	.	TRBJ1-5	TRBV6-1	CASILDRDTDQPQHF	TGTGCCAGCATTTTAGACAGGGACACCGATCAGCCCCAGCATTTT
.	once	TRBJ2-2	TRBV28	CASSRGRAVTSNTGELFF	TGTGCCAGCAGTCGCGGACGGGCTGTAACTAGTAACACCGGGGAGCTGTTTTTT
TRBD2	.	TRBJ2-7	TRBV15	CATSPRGAADHEQYF	TGTGCCACCAGCCCGCGGGGGGCCGCCGACCACGAGCAGTACTTC
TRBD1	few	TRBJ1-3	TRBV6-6	CASSYSGTGGNTIYF	TGTGCCAGCAGTTACTCTGGGACAGGAGGAAACACCATATATTTT
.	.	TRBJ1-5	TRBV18	CASSPSGLNQPQHF	TGTGCCAGCTCACCATCAGGGCTCAATCAGCCCCAGCATTTT
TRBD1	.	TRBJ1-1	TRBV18	CASSPPIRTGSSEAFF	TGTGCCAGCTCACCACCGATCAGGACAGGGTCATCTGAAGCTTTCTTT
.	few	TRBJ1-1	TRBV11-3	CASSSLLNTEAFF	TGTGCCAGCAGCTCGCTATTGAACACTGAAGCTTTCTTT
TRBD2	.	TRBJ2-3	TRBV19	CASSTRGLAGGVQHTQYF	TGTGCCAGTAGTACTCGCGGACTAGCGGGGGGGGTCCAGCATACGCAGTATTTT
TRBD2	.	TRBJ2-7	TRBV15	CATSRGGVGTEQYF	TGTGCCACCAGCCGCGGGGGGGTTGGAACAGAGCAGTACTTC
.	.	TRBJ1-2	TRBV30	CAWSQSDNYGYTF	TGTGCCTGGAGTCAGTCTGATAACTATGGCTACACCTTC
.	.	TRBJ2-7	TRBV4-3	CASSQEFGEQYF	TGCGCCAGCAGCCAAGAGTTCGGGGAGCAGTACTTC
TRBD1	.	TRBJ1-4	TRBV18	CASSPPQGIANEKLFF	TGTGCCAGCTCACCACCACAGGGGATCGCTAATGAAAAACTGTTTTTT
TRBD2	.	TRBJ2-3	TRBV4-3	CASSQPSGGTTDTQYF	TGCGCCAGCAGCCAACCTAGCGGGGGGACCACAGATACGCAGTATTTT
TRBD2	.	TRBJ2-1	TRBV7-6	CASSLTSGRNEQFF	TGTGCCAGCAGCTTAACTAGCGGACGGAATGAGCAGTTCTTC
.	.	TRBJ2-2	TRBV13	CASSPKNTGELFF	TGTGCCAGCAGCCCCAAGAACACCGGGGAGCTGTTTTTT
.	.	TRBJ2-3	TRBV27	CASIGQGNRDTQYF	TGTGCCAGCATCGGCCAGGGGAATCGGGATACGCAGTATTTT
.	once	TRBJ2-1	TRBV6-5	CASSYPGSQFF	TGTGCCAGCAGTTACCCCGGGTCCCAGTTCTTC
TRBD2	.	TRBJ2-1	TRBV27	CASSLVAGAYNEQFF	TGTGCCAGCAGTTTGGTAGCGGGCGCCTACAATGAGCAGTTCTTC
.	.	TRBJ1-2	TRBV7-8	CASSRLRGHGYTF	TGTGCCAGCAGCCGACTGAGAGGGCATGGCTACACCTTC
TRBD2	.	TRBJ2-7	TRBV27	CASSLYSPSGGDYEQYF	TGTGCCAGCAGTCTCTACTCACCTAGCGGGGGAGACTACGAGCAGTACTTC
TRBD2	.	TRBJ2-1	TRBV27	CASSSGGRGYNEQFF	TGTGCCAGCAGTTCCGGCGGGAGGGGCTACAATGAGCAGTTCTTC
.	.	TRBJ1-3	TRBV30	CAWSVTSGNTIYF	TGTGCCTGGAGTGTCACAAGTGGAAACACCATATATTTT
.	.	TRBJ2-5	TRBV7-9	CASSRETQYF	TGTGCCAGCTCCAGAGAGACCCAGTACTTC
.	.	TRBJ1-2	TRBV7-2	CASSLGGTHGGYTF	TGTGCCAGCAGCTTAGGAGGAACCCACGGGGGCTACACCTTC
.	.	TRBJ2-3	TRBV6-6	CASRGGVTDTQYF	TGTGCCAGCAGGGGCGGGGTCACAGATACGCAGTATTTT
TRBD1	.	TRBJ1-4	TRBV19	CASGQTGVAEKLFF	TGTGCCAGTGGACAGACAGGGGTAGCCGAAAAACTGTTTTTT
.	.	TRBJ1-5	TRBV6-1	CASSEGTYFNQPQHF	TGTGCCAGCAGTGAAGGAACCTATTTCAATCAGCCCCAGCATTTT
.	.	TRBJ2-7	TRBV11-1	CASSSGHSYEQYF	TGTGCCAGCAGCTCAGGACACTCCTACGAGCAGTACTTC
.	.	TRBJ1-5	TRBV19	CAVSEQINQPQHF	TGTGCCGTGTCCGAACAGATCAATCAGCCCCAGCATTTT
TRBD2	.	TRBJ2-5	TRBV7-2	CASKVQRGQETQYF	TGTGCCAGCAAGGTACAGCGGGGGCAAGAGACCCAGTACTTC
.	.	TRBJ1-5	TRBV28	CASSSTAGLSNQPQHF	TGTGCCAGCAGTTCGACCGCAGGGCTTAGCAATCAGCCCCAGCATTTT